Sequencing of this TCR beta chain was carried out in a study of regulatory T cells in long-lasting Graves disease. V shed 1 base and J 5 bases; nucleotides not matched to a gene: 2. CDR3 size: 14 residues. Germline CDR1 reads SGDLS; CDR2 reads YYNGEE. Time point specified: persistent/refractory GD, antithyroid drugs over 5 years with positive TRAb. TCR sequences were obtained from RNA taken from PBMCs. Building the TCR beta libraries relied on iRepertoire HTBI primers, and CDR3 regions underwent Arm-PCR. TCRdb fed the multiplex PCR reads into MiXCR, producing one record per CDR3 protein. Here the sample spans 400,000 to 500,000 distinct CDR3 sequences, around 20% being singletons.

The chain has TRBV9 and TRBJ2-5; 10 nucleotides match TRBD2. The sequence was obtained from a female donor with Graves disease. The specimen comprised peripheral blood mononuclear cells (PBMCs), sampled when the disease was refractory, from a patient treated with antithyroid drugs. The CDR3 here is CASSVMGLAETQYF. The DNA for the CDR3 is TGTGCCAGCAGCGTAATGGGACTAGCGGAGACCCAGTACTTC.